The 27 T cell receptor beta chains below were found in one sample sequenced in a study of T cells in Graves' hyperthyroidism and ophthalmopathy. Regions amplified from RNA transcripts were the TCR beta CDR3 regions. Primed by the HTBI set, a first-round RT-PCR was run on the TCR CDR3. Via MiXCR, TCRdb re-called the multiplex PCR reads, giving one row per CDR3 protein. The sample yields some 550,000 distinct CDR3 sequences, more than 15% seen once. Specimen: blood. All receptors come from a woman aged 40 to 55 with Graves' ophthalmopathy.

About this clonotype: It may be a read error: a sequence one base away is much more abundant. The chain joins TRBV6-1 to TRBJ1-1; no clear D. Germline V gives CDR1 MNHNS, CDR2 SASEGT. The CDR3 is made up of 13 amino acids. V was trimmed by 6 bases and J by 10 bases, leaving 18 bases between them. As DNA, the CDR3 is TGTGCCAGCAGCCAAAACCCTGGCGTTAGAGCTTTCTTT. Translating gives CASSQNPGVRAFF.

This clonotype was detected only a few times. The chain links TRBV3-1 to TRBJ2-7; D is unresolved. The CDR3 spans 15 residues. Looked up from germline, CDR1 is LGHDT and CDR2 is YNNKEL (reference sequence). V was trimmed by 2 bases and J by 6 bases, leaving 17 bases between them. The CDR3 is CASSQSPLETSEQYF. In nucleotides, the CDR3 is TGTGCCAGCAGCCAATCCCCGCTAGAAACCTCCGAGCAGTACTTC.

This clonotype was detected only a few times. This chain links TRBV2 with TRBJ1-4; D is ambiguous. Trimming removed 4 bases from V and 6 bases from J, with 9 bases in between. The germline gives CDR1 SNHLY, CDR2 FYNNEI. The length of the CDR3 is 13 residues. The CDR3 sequence: CASSVRIYEKLFF. The CDR3 DNA reads as TGTGCCAGCAGTGTACGGATATATGAAAAACTGTTTTTT.

This clonotype has just a few counts. V is TRBV20-1 and J is TRBJ2-1, with TRBD1 as a possible D gene (6 bases). Germline-derived CDR1 and CDR2 are DFQATT and SNEGSKA (reference sequence). Trimming cost V 4 bases and J 4 bases, with 8 bases left between them. The CDR3 totals 12 residues. The chain's CDR3 is CSAIRGYNEQFF. The CDR3 DNA reads as TGCAGTGCTATCAGGGGTTACAATGAGCAGTTCTTC.

The sample holds many counts of this clonotype. The rearrangement joins TRBV7-2 to TRBJ2-7, with a weak D call TRBD1 (5 bases). The CDR3 totals 15 residues. Per the germline V gene, CDR1 is SGHTA and CDR2 is FQGNSA. The V gene lost 5 bases and the J gene lost 4 bases, with 18 bases spanning the gap. The CDR3 region has the DNA TGTGCCAGCAGCGCCGCAGTAGGGGAAGGATACGAGCAGTACTTC. It yields the protein CASSAAVGEGYEQYF. The entire variable domain, with the rest obtained from reference TRBV7-2 and TRBJ2-7, is as follows: GAGVSQSPSNKVTEKGKDVELRCDPISGHTALYWYRQSLGQGLEFLIYFQGNSAPDKSGLPSDRFSAERTGGSVSTLTIQRTQQEDSAVYLCASSAAVGEGYEQYFGPGTRLTVT.

This clonotype has a count of ten or more. This chain uses TRBV6-2 or TRBV6-3 with TRBJ2-7; 7 bases are shared with TRBD2. The CDR3 extends over 13 amino acids. The V gene end was trimmed by 5 bases and the J gene end by 3 bases; junction bases not matched to a gene: 4. The germline V gene has CDR1 MNHEY and CDR2 SVGEGT. The CDR3 sequence: CASSNQRGYEQYF. CDR3 nucleotide sequence: TGTGCCAGCAGTAACCAGCGGGGCTACGAGCAGTACTTC.

This clonotype was recorded many times. The chain carries TRBV18 and TRBJ2-1; D is uncertain. V was trimmed by 0 bases and J by 10 bases, leaving 7 bases between them. Looked up from germline, CDR1 is KGHSH and CDR2 is LQKENI. This CDR3 is built from 12 residues. The CDR3 protein is CASSPPTREQFF. DNA of the CDR3: TGTGCCAGCTCACCACCTACCCGAGAGCAGTTCTTC.

The chain employs TRBV27 and TRBJ2-4; no clear D. The CDR3 runs to 13 residues. Trimming removed 7 bases from V and 0 bases from J, with 7 bases in between. Germline values: CDR1 MNHEY, CDR2 SMNVEV (reference sequence). The CDR3 bases are TGTGCCAGCACGACTGAAGCCAAAAACATTCAGTACTTC. Protein: CASTTEAKNIQYF.

This clonotype was recorded at least ten times. The genes are TRBV20-1 and TRBJ2-1; D remains unclear. The CDR3 spans 14 residues. V lost 1 base and J lost 6, with 13 bases in between. Germline CDR1 reads DFQATT; CDR2 reads SNEGSKA (reference sequence). The CDR3 coding sequence is TGCAGTGCTAGAGTAACTCAGTCCCTCAATGAGCAGTTCTTC. Translated: CSARVTQSLNEQFF.

This clonotype turned up a few times. A single base separates this from a much larger clone, so it may be a read error. The chain combines TRBV3-1 with TRBJ1-1; D possibly corresponds to TRBD1 (6 bases). The length of the CDR3 is 13 residues. Per germline, CDR1 LGHDT and CDR2 YNNKEL (reference sequence). V lost 3 bases and J lost 8, with 13 bases in between. The CDR3 DNA reads as TGTGCCAGCAGCCATCCCGACAGGCAGGAAGCTTTCTTT. As protein: CASSHPDRQEAFF. The full variable domain, its missing parts supplied by reference TRBV3-1 and TRBJ1-1, is DTAVSQTPKYLVTQMGNDKSIKCEQNLGHDTMYWYKQDSKKFLKIMFSYNNKELIINETVPNRFSPKSPDKAHLNLHINSLELGDSAVYFCASSHPDRQEAFFGQGTRLTVV.

This clonotype was recorded only once. V gene TRBV25-1 combines with J gene TRBJ2-2, with D possibly TRBD2 on 5 matching bases. Deletions cut 0 bases from V and 5 bases from J, with 10 bases between. Looked up from germline, CDR1 is MGHDK and CDR2 is SYGVNS. The CDR3 contains 15 residues. CDR3 sequence: CASSEYTGYTGELFF. In DNA, the CDR3 is TGTGCCAGCAGTGAATACACGGGATATACCGGGGAGCTGTTTTTT.

This clonotype came up many times. V and J are TRBV6-1 and TRBJ1-1; D might be TRBD1 (5 bases). CDR3 length: 14 residues. The V end lost 5 bases, the J end lost 6 bases, and 16 bases lay between the germline ends. Germline V lookup: CDR1 MNHNS, CDR2 SASEGT. CDR3 sequence: CASSTGFVGAEAFF. In DNA, the CDR3 is TGTGCCAGCAGTACAGGATTTGTAGGTGCTGAAGCTTTCTTT.

This clonotype showed up many times. An end of the junction differs from the germline gene, which may be a read error. The genes are TRBV28 and TRBJ1-5; D call uncertain. This CDR3 is 13 amino acids long. The germline CDR1 and CDR2 sequences are MDHEN and SYDVKM. The CDR3 here is CASRDRSSQPQHF. CDR3 nucleotides: TGTGCCAGCAGGGACCGAAGCAGTCAGCCCCAGCATTTT.

A few counts support this clonotype. This rearrangement joins TRBV5-1 to TRBJ2-5; possible D gene TRBD1, 6 bases. Germline assignment: CDR1 SGHRS and CDR2 YFSETQ. V lost 4 bases and J lost 5, with 12 bases in between. The CDR3 extends over 13 amino acids. The DNA for the CDR3 is TGCGCCAGCAGCGTACAGGGAAGGGAGACCCAGTACTTC. It is translated as CASSVQGRETQYF.

V and J are TRBV3-1 and TRBJ2-1, with D hard to call. Germline lookup yields CDR1 LGHDT and CDR2 YNNKEL (reference sequence). Deletions cut 0 bases from V and 0 bases from J, with 9 bases between. The CDR3 extends over 16 amino acids. The CDR3 is CASSQEGGGSYNEQFF. The CDR3 bases are TGTGCCAGCAGCCAAGAGGGCGGTGGCTCCTACAATGAGCAGTTCTTC.

The chain has TRBV6-2 or TRBV6-3 and TRBJ2-1; a possible D gene is TRBD2 (5 bases). V shed 6 bases and J shed 8 bases, with 17 bases lying between them. Looked up from germline, CDR1 is MNHEY and CDR2 is SVGEGT. CDR3 size: 14 residues. The CDR3 DNA reads TGTGCCAGCAGGCCGCCTAGCCCCGTTGATGAGCAGTTCTTC. Its protein product is CASRPPSPVDEQFF.

Note on this clonotype: A read error may explain this, as a much larger clone is one base away. The V call is TRBV6-1, the J call TRBJ1-2; D is unresolved. The CDR3 is 15 amino acids. Per germline, CDR1 MNHNS and CDR2 SASEGT. The CDR3 region has the DNA TGTGCCAGCAATGAAACTGGGCCTTTTGCCCTTGGCTACACCTTC. Translating gives CASNETGPFALGYTF.

This clonotype was observed a few times. A much larger clone sits a single nucleotide away, making a read error possible. This rearrangement joins TRBV28 to TRBJ2-5, with a tentative D call TRBD2 (6 bases). Germline lookup yields CDR1 MDHEN and CDR2 SYDVKM. V dropped 4 bases and J dropped 7 bases, with 25 bases sitting between them. CDR3 length equals 17 residues. CDR3 in amino acids: CASSYILSVGGMGTQYF. The CDR3 bases are TGTGCCAGCAGTTACATCTTGAGCGTCGGAGGGATGGGGACCCAGTACTTC.

There are many counts of this clonotype. The J gene is TRBJ2-1, the V gene TRBV7-3, with 10 bases matching TRBD1. The CDR3 extends over 17 amino acids. Germline lookup yields CDR1 SGHTA and CDR2 FQGTGA. V lost 5 bases and J lost 0; bases outside the gene matches: 7. For the CDR3, the DNA is TGTGCCAGCAGCGCCGACAGGGGGCGAATCTCCTACAATGAGCAGTTCTTC. This translates into CASSADRGRISYNEQFF.

The chain has TRBV6-1 and TRBJ2-7, with 8 bases that match TRBD2. Trimming removed 8 bases from V and 4 bases from J; junction bases left unmatched: 7. CDR1 is MNHNS, CDR2 SASEGT, per germline. CDR3 size: 13 residues. The CDR3 spells CASPAGGSYEQYF. The DNA of the CDR3 is TGTGCCAGCCCGGCGGGAGGATCTTACGAGCAGTACTTC.

This clonotype was recorded a few times. The V and J genes are TRBV5-1 and TRBJ1-4; TRBD1 is a possible D gene (6 bases). CDR1 is SGHRS and CDR2 is YFSETQ in the germline V gene. Trimming took 4 bases from V and 0 from J, leaving 10 bases between them. The CDR3 runs to 15 residues. CDR3 protein: CASSKTGSTNEKLFF. DNA for the CDR3: TGCGCCAGCAGCAAAACAGGGTCAACTAATGAAAAACTGTTTTTT.

The rearrangement links TRBV7-3 to TRBJ2-3, with TRBD2 identical over 9 bases. This CDR3 has 15 amino acids. V shed 4 bases and J 8 bases; nucleotides not matched to a gene: 10. Looked up from germline, CDR1 is SGHTA and CDR2 is FQGTGA. CDR3 region: CASSSTSGSAGTQYF. As DNA, the CDR3 is TGTGCCAGCAGCTCAACTAGCGGGTCTGCAGGTACGCAGTATTTT.

The V gene is TRBV5-1, the J gene TRBJ2-5, with D possibly being TRBD1 (5 bases). This CDR3 has 16 residues. The germline CDR1 and CDR2 sequences are SGHRS and YFSETQ. With 6 bases removed from V and 5 bases from J, the gap between germline ends came to 23 bases. CDR3 bases: TGCGCCAGCACTCCCGGACACTCTCTTAGTGGGGAGACCCAGTACTTC. Protein: CASTPGHSLSGETQYF.

This clonotype was recorded at least ten times. The gene calls are TRBV19 and TRBJ1-1; 7 bases fit TRBD1. This CDR3 is built from 14 residues. Losses at the gene ends were 5 bases for V and 1 base for J; bases not matched to a gene: 4. The germline CDR1 and CDR2 sequences are LNHDA and SQIVND (reference sequence). The CDR3 here is CASSAGTENTEAFF. The CDR3 nucleotides are TGTGCCAGTAGTGCCGGGACAGAGAACACTGAAGCTTTCTTT.

In its sample, this clonotype was seen once. The chain has TRBV11-3 and TRBJ1-2, with TRBD1 as a possible D gene (5 bases). Per the germline V gene, CDR1 is SGHNT and CDR2 is YENEEA. The CDR3 covers 14 residues. V lost 5 bases, J lost 4 bases, and 14 bases lay in between. CDR3 sequence reads: CASSPPQGSYGYTF. CDR3 DNA sequence: TGTGCCAGCAGCCCCCCGCAGGGTTCCTATGGCTACACCTTC. Combining the CDR3 with reference TRBV11-3 and TRBJ1-2 gives the whole variable domain EAGVVQSPRYKIIEKKQPVAFWCNPISGHNTLYWYLQNLGQGPELLIRYENEEAVDDSQLPKDRFSAERLKGVDSTLKIQPAELGDSAVYLCASSPPQGSYGYTFGSGTRLTVV.

This clonotype came up many times. This rearrangement joins TRBV11-2 to TRBJ2-7, with 10 positions matching TRBD1. Trimming took 3 bases from V and 6 from J; bases not matched to a gene: 5. Germline V gene data show CDR1 as SGHAT and CDR2 as FQNNGV. The CDR3 loop spans 14 amino acids. The CDR3 loop is CASSFGTGAVEQYF. CDR3 in DNA: TGTGCCAGCAGCTTCGGGACAGGGGCGGTCGAGCAGTACTTC.

This clonotype was observed at least ten times. The chain employs TRBV28 and TRBJ2-7; 7 bases are shared with TRBD1. V lost 6 bases and J lost 2; bases outside the gene matches: 7. The CDR3 has 14 residues. Germline V lookup: CDR1 MDHEN, CDR2 SYDVKM. The CDR3 sequence is CASSPGQLPYEQYF. CDR3 sequence (DNA): TGTGCCAGCAGCCCGGGACAGCTTCCCTACGAGCAGTACTTC.